This is a list of T cell receptor beta chains from one sample in a study of blood T cell repertoires in COVID-19. The data were produced by immunoSEQ multiplex PCR, yet TCRdb's version contains in-frame clones alone and is incomplete. This repertoire shows 150,000 or so clones, around 90% found once; its top ten account for approximately 4.3%. Sequencing used PBMCs or T cells enriched from blood (not recorded which). Receptors were obtained from a woman between 40 and 50 years old who had been exposed to COVID-19. Each CDR3 is given with its conserved first and last residue. A D gene is named only where the DNA matches it firmly. Part of the rows lack a size; the others show once, few, many or a class for expanded clones.

J,V,D,length,size,DNA,CDR3
TRBJ1-1,TRBV9,TRBD1,15,NA,TGTGCCAGCAGGGGACAGGGGGCTCTAGACACTGAAGCTTTCTTT,CASRGQGALDTEAFF
TRBJ1-5,TRBV6-2/TRBV6-3,NA,13,NA,TGTGCCAGCAGCCCGTATAGCAATCAGCCCCAGCATTTT,CASSPYSNQPQHF
TRBJ1-6,TRBV11-2,NA,15,NA,TGTGCCAGCAGCCTGGGACAAGTTTATAATTCACCCCTCCACTTT,CASSLGQVYNSPLHF
TRBJ1-5,TRBV19,NA,13,many,TGTGCCAGCCAGTTGATCGGCAATCAGCCCCAGCATTTT,CASQLIGNQPQHF
TRBJ2-1,TRBV12-5,TRBD2,17,NA,TGTGCTAGTGGTTTGGTACTGGGCGGGAGGTCTGTCAATGAGCAGTTCTTC,CASGLVLGGRSVNEQFF
TRBJ1-3,TRBV4-1,NA,18,NA,TGCGCCAGCAGCCAACTGTTATCCCCTGAGCGGTCTGGAAACACCATATATTTT,CASSQLLSPERSGNTIYF
TRBJ2-7,TRBV11-2,TRBD1,15,NA,TGTGCCAGCAGCTTAGCTGGGGGACAGGTCCGCGAGCAGTACTTC,CASSLAGGQVREQYF
TRBJ1-6,TRBV6-5,TRBD1,15,NA,TGTGCCACTAAGAAGGGGACAGGGGAGTATTCACCCCTCCACTTT,CATKKGTGEYSPLHF
TRBJ2-7,TRBV20-1,NA,11,NA,TGCAGTGCTAGTATGGGGGGCGAGCAGTACTTC,CSASMGGEQYF
TRBJ2-2,TRBV6-5,TRBD2,15,NA,TGTGCCAGCAGCCAACGGGGGGCGAACACCGGGGAGCTGTTTTTT,CASSQRGANTGELFF
TRBJ2-1,TRBV4-1,TRBD2,16,NA,TGCGCCAGCAGCCACCGACTAGCGGGAGGGAACAATGAGCAGTTCTTC,CASSHRLAGGNNEQFF
TRBJ2-7,TRBV27,TRBD2,16,NA,TGTGCCAGCAGTTTATTGACTAGCGGGAGATCCCACGAGCAGTACTTC,CASSLLTSGRSHEQYF
TRBJ1-2,TRBV7-9,TRBD1,13,NA,TGTGCCAGCAGCCCAACAGGGGGCGATGGCTACACCTTC,CASSPTGGDGYTF
TRBJ2-3,TRBV7-9,NA,14,NA,TGTGCCAGCAGCTTGGCACTAGGAGAGGATACGCAGTATTTT,CASSLALGEDTQYF
TRBJ2-3,TRBV7-2,TRBD2,15,NA,TGTGCCAGCAGCTTAGGGGGGACTAGGTTAGATACGCAGTATTTT,CASSLGGTRLDTQYF
TRBJ2-7,TRBV2,TRBD1,16,once,TGTGCCAGCAGTGAGGCGGGACAGGGGGATTCCTACGAGCAGTACTTC,CASSEAGQGDSYEQYF
TRBJ1-1,TRBV6-5,TRBD1,13,NA,TGTGCCAGCAGTAACTCAGGACAGGGGGTAGCTTTCTTT,CASSNSGQGVAFF
TRBJ1-5,TRBV6-5,NA,14,NA,TGTGCCAGCAGTTACGGGCGTAGCAATCAGCCCCAGCATTTT,CASSYGRSNQPQHF
TRBJ2-1,TRBV9,TRBD2,15,NA,TGTGCCAGCAGCGAAAGCGGGAGATCCTACAATGAGCAGTTCTTC,CASSESGRSYNEQFF
TRBJ1-1,TRBV19,NA,15,NA,TGTGCCAGTAGTCCCCCGGCGGACTTGAACACTGAAGCTTTCTTT,CASSPPADLNTEAFF
TRBJ1-1,TRBV5-1,TRBD1,17,once,TGCGCCAGCAGGTATTCCTTGACGGGACAGATGAACACTGAAGCTTTCTTT,CASRYSLTGQMNTEAFF
TRBJ1-5,TRBV28,NA,14,NA,TGTGCCAGCAGTTCTACGTTGGGCAATCAGCCCCAGCATTTT,CASSSTLGNQPQHF